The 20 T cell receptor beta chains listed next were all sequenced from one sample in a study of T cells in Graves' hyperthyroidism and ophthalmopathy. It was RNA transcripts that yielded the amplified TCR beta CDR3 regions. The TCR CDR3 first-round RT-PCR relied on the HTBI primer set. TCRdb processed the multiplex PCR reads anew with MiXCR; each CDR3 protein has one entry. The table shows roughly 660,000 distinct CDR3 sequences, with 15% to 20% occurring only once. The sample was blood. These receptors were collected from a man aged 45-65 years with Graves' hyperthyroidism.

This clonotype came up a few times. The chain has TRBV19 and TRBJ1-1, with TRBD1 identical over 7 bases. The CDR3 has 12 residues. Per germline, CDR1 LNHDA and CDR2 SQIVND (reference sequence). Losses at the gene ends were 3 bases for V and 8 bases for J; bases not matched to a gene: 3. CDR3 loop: CASSMDRLEAFF. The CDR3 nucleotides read TGTGCCAGTAGTATGGACAGGTTAGAAGCTTTCTTT.

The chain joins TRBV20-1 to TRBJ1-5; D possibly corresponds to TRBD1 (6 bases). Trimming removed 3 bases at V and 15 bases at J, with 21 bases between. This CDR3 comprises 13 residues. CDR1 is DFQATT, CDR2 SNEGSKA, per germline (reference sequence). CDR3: CSASAPIGGVPHF. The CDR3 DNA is TGCAGTGCTAGTGCTCCCATAGGGGGGGTTCCGCATTTT.

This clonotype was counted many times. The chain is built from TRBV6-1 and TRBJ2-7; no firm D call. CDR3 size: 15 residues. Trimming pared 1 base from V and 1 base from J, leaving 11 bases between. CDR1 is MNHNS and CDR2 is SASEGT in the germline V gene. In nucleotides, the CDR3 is TGTGCCAGCAGTGAAGACTCCGAGTGGTCCTACGAGCAGTACTTC. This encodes CASSEDSEWSYEQYF.

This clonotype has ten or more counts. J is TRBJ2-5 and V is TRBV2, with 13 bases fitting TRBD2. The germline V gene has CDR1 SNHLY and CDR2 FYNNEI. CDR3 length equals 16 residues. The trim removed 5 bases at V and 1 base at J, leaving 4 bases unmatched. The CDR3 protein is CASSPGTSGTQETQYF. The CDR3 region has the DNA TGTGCCAGCAGTCCCGGGACTAGCGGGACCCAAGAGACCCAGTACTTC.

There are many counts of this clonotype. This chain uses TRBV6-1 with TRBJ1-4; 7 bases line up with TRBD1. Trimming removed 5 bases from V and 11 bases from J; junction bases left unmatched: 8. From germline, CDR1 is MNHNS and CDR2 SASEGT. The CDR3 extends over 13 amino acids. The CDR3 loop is CASSYDRAAKLFF. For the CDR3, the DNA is TGTGCCAGCAGTTACGACAGGGCGGCGAAACTGTTTTTT.

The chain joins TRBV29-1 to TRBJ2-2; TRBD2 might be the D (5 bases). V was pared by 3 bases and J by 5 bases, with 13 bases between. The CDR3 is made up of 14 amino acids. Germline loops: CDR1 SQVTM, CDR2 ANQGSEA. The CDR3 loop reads CSVDVNRGTGELFF. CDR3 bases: TGCAGCGTTGATGTAAACCGAGGGACCGGGGAGCTGTTTTTT.

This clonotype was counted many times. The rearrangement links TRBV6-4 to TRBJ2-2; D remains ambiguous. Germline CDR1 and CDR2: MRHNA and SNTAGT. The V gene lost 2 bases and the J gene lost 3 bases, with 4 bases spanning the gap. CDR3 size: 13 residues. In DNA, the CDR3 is TGTGCCAGCAGTGACAGCGACACCGGGGAGCTGTTTTTT. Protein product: CASSDSDTGELFF.

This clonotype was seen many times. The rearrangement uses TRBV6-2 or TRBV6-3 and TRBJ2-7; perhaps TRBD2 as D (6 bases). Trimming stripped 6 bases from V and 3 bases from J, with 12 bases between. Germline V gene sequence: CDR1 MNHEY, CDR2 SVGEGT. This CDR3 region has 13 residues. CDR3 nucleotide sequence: TGTGCCAGCAGCGCCGGAGGGTTCTACGAGCAGTACTTC. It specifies CASSAGGFYEQYF.

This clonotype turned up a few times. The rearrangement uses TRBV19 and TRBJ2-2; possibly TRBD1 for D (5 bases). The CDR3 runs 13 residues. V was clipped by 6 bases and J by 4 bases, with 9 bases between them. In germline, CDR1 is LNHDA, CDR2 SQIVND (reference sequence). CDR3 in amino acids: CASRDTFTGELFF. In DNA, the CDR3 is TGTGCCAGTAGGGACACCTTCACCGGGGAGCTGTTTTTT.

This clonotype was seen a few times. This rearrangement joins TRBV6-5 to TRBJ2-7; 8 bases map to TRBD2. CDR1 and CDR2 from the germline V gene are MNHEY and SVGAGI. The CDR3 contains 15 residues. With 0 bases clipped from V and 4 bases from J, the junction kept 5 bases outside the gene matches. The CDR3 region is CASSYSPLADYEQYF. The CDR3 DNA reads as TGTGCCAGCAGTTACTCACCACTAGCGGATTACGAGCAGTACTTC.

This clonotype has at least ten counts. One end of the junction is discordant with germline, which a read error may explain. The CDR3 sequence: CASSDLSETYNEQLF. For the CDR3, the DNA is TGTGCCAGCAGTGATCTCAGCGAGACCTACAATGAGCAGCTCTTC. The gene calls are TRBV2 and TRBJ2-1; D gene unclear. This CDR3 contains 15 residues. Germline V CDR1 and CDR2: SNHLY, FYNNEI.

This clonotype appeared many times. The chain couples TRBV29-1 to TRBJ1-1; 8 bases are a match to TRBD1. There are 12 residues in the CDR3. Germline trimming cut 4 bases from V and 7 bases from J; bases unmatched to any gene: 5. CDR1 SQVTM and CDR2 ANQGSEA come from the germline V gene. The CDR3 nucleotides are TGCAGCGTTGGGGCAGGGGGCAGTGAAGCTTTCTTT. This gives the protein CSVGAGGSEAFF.

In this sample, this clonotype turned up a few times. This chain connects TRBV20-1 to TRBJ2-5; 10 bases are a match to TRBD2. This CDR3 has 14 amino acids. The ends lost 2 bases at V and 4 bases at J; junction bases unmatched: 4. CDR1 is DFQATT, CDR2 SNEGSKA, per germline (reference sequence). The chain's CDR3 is CSARNRLAGETQYF. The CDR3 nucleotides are TGCAGTGCTAGAAATCGACTAGCGGGAGAGACCCAGTACTTC.

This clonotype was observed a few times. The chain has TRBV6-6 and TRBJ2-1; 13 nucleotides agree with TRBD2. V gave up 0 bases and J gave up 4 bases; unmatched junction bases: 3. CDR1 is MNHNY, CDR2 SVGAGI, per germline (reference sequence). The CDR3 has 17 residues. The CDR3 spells CASSYSGTSGVYNEQFF. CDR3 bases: TGTGCCAGCAGTTACTCCGGGACTAGCGGGGTATACAATGAGCAGTTCTTC.

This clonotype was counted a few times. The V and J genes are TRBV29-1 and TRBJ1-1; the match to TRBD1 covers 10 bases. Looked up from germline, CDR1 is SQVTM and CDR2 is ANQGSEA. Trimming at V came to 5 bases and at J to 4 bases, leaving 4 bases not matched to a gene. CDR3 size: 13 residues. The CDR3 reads CSVTGTGVTEAFF. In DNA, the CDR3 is TGCAGCGTTACCGGGACAGGGGTCACTGAAGCTTTCTTT. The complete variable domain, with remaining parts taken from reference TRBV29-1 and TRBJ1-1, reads SAVISQKPSRDICQRGTSLTIQCQVDSQVTMMFWYRQQPGQSLTLIATANQGSEATYESGFVIDKFPISRPNLTFSTLTVSNMSPEDSSIYLCSVTGTGVTEAFFGQGTRLTVV.

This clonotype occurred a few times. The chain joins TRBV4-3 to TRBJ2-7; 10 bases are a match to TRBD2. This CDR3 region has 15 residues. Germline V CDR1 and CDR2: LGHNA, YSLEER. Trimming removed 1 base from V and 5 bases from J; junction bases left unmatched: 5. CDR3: CASSQGLAGAHEQYF. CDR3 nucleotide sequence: TGCGCCAGCAGCCAAGGTCTAGCGGGAGCTCACGAGCAGTACTTC.

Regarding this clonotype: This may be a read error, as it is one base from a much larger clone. The CDR3 DNA reads TGTGCCAGCAGCTGGACCGGGATAGGGATGGGGGAGCAGTACTTC. It specifies CASSWTGIGMGEQYF. V gene TRBV7-9 combines with J gene TRBJ2-7; the D gene is possibly TRBD2 (5 bases). The ends were cut back, 4 bases at V and 7 bases at J, with 20 bases in the middle. The CDR3 covers 15 residues. Per the germline V gene, CDR1 is SEHNR and CDR2 is FQNEAQ (reference sequence).

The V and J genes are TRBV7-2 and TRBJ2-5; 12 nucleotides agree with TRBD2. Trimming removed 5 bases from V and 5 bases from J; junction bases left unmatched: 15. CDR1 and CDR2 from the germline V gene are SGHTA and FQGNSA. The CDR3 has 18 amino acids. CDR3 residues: CASSPAPLAGGPGETQYF. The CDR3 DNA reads TGTGCCAGCAGCCCCGCCCCCCTAGCGGGAGGGCCCGGGGAGACCCAGTACTTC.

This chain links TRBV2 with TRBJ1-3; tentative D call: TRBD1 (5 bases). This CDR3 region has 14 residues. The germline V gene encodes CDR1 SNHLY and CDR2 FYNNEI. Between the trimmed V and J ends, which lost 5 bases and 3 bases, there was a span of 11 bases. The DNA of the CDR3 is TGTGCCAGCAGTCCCAGGGACCTTGGAAACACCATATATTTT. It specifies CASSPRDLGNTIYF.

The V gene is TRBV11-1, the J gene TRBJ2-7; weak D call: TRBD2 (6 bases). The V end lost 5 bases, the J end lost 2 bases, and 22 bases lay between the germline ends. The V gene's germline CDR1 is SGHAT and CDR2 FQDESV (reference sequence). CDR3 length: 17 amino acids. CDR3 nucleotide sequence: TGTGCCAGCAGCCCCGCCGCCCGGACTACCGTAACCTACGAGCAGTACTTC. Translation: CASSPAARTTVTYEQYF.